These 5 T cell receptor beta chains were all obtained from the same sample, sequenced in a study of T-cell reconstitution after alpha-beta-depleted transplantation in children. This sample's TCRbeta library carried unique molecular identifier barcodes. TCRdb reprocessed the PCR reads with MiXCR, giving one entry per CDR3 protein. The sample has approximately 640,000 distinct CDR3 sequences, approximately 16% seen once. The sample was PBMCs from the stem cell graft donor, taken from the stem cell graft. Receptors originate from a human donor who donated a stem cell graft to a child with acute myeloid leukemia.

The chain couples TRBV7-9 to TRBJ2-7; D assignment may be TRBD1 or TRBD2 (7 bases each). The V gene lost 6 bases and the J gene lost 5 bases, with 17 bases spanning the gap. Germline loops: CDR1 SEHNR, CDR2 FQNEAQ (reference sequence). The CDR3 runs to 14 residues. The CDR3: CASRRGTAIDEQYF. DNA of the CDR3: TGTGCCAGCAGGCGGGGGACAGCCATAGACGAGCAGTACTTC.

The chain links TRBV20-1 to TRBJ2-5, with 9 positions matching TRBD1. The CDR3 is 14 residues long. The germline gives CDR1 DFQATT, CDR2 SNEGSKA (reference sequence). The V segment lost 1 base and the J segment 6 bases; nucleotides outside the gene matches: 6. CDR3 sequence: CSARGDRDEKTQYF. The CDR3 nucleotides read TGCAGTGCTAGAGGGGACAGGGACGAAAAGACCCAGTACTTC.

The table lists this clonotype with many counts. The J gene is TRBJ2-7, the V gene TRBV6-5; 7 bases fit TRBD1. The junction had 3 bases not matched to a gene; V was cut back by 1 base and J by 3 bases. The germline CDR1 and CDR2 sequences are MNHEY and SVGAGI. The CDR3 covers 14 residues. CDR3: CASSYLGTVYEQYF. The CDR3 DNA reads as TGTGCCAGCAGTTACTTGGGGACAGTCTACGAGCAGTACTTC.

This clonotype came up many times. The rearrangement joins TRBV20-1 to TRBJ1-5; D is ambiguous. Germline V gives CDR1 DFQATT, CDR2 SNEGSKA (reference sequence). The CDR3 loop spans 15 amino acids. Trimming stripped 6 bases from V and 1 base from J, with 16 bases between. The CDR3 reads CSASLSRQSNQPQHF. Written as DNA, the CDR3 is TGCAGTGCCTCGCTGAGCCGGCAGAGCAATCAGCCCCAGCATTTT.

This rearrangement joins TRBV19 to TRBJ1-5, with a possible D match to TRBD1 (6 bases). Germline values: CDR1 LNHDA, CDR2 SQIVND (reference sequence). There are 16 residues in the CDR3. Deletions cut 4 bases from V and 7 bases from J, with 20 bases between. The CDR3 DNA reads TGTGCCAGTAGTACCCGGACAGATCTGCAGTACCAGCCCCAGCATTTT. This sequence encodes CASSTRTDLQYQPQHF. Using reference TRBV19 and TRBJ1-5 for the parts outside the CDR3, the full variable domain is DGGITQSPKYLFRKEGQNVTLSCEQNLNHDAMYWYRQDPGQGLRLIYYSQIVNDFQKGDIAEGYSVSREKKESFPLTVTSAQKNPTAFYLCASSTRTDLQYQPQHFGDGTRLSIL.